The present T cell receptor beta chain was sequenced within a study of cytomegalovirus exposure and HLA in healthy donors. Germline CDR1 and CDR2: SGDLS and YYNGEE. The CDR3 loop spans 16 amino acids. V dropped 10 bases and J dropped 1 base, with 23 bases sitting between them. About this clone itself: The antigen remains undetermined.

Study findings and constraints: In vitro experiments confirmed that three CMV-associated chains were specific for CMV antigens. Rare TCR sequences dominated, though some public TCRs recurred in many donors.

Using immunoSEQ multiplex PCR, the repertoire was profiled, and TCRdb retains in-frame clones only, with some absent. Among 180,000 or so clones, 86% were seen once, and the ten largest hold 6% to 8.5%. Sequencing input: PBMCs. This receptor was taken from a man aged 25-45 years in good health and CMV-seropositive. This chain joins TRBV9 and TRBJ1-1; maybe TRBD1 (5 bases). CDR3 sequence: CAARSLTGTKNTEAFF. CDR3 sequence (DNA): TGTGCCGCCCGGAGCCTTACAGGTACGAAGAACACTGAAGCTTTCTTT.